A selection of T cell receptor beta chains follows, all from one sample in a study of T cell repertoires in cytomegalovirus infection. These receptors have no known antigen. TCRdb re-analysed the reads in MiXCR, keeping a single row per CDR3 protein. In the table there are around 300,000 distinct CDR3 sequences, roughly 21% of which are singletons. The material sequenced was cultured PBMCs, taken from culture after CMV antigen stimulation. The receptors stem from a human donor in good health (CMV status not recorded). Some clones in this sample may be carry-over from other donors' samples. CDR3s include the opening cysteine and the closing phenylalanine or tryptophan. Each record gives: V gene, J gene, D gene, clone size, CDR3 protein, CDR3 DNA. D genes are given only for firm matches. A clone size is listed for some rows: how often the clone was seen (once, few, many), or a class if it is expanded.

V: TRBV4-1; J: TRBJ2-5; D: NA; size: few; CDR3: CASSQETARGEETQYF; DNA: TGCGCCAGCAGCCAAGAAACGGCCAGGGGGGAAGAGACCCAGTACTTC
V: TRBV7-2; J: TRBJ2-3; D: TRBD2; size: many; CDR3: CASSSGLVVTDTQYF; DNA: TGTGCCAGCAGCTCTGGACTAGTGGTTACAGATACGCAGTATTTT
V: TRBV12-3/TRBV12-4; J: TRBJ1-1; D: TRBD1; size: NA; CDR3: CASSLRDRGLNTEAFF; DNA: TGTGCCAGCAGTCTCCGGGACAGGGGGTTGAACACTGAAGCTTTCTTT
V: TRBV7-2; J: TRBJ1-5; D: NA; size: few; CDR3: CASSSSGGNQPQHF; DNA: TGTGCCAGCAGCTCCTCCGGGGGCAATCAGCCCCAGCATTTT
V: TRBV6-5; J: TRBJ1-2; D: NA; size: NA; CDR3: CASSYGDRGYTF; DNA: TGTGCCAGCAGTTACGGGGATCGGGGCTACACCTTC
V: TRBV7-2; J: TRBJ1-1; D: NA; size: NA; CDR3: CASSFLGGTLDTEAFF; DNA: TGTGCCAGCAGCTTCCTCGGAGGGACGCTGGACACTGAAGCTTTCTTT
V: TRBV7-2; J: TRBJ1-4; D: TRBD1; size: many; CDR3: CASSLAGQGNEKLFF; DNA: TGTGCCAGCAGCTTAGCAGGACAGGGGAATGAAAAACTGTTTTTT
V: TRBV4-3; J: TRBJ2-1; D: TRBD2; size: NA; CDR3: CASSQDSSGSSYNEQFF; DNA: TGCGCCAGCAGCCAAGATTCTAGCGGGAGCTCCTACAATGAGCAGTTCTTC
V: TRBV14; J: TRBJ2-2; D: NA; size: NA; CDR3: CASSQVSRSGSLTGELFF; DNA: TGTGCCAGCAGCCAAGTTTCCCGTTCAGGGTCGCTCACCGGGGAGCTGTTTTTT
V: TRBV6-2/TRBV6-3; J: TRBJ2-7; D: NA; size: many; CDR3: CASSHLPYEQYF; DNA: TGTGCCAGCAGCCACTTACCCTACGAGCAGTACTTC
V: TRBV19; J: TRBJ1-1; D: NA; size: many; CDR3: CASIRGGFDTEAFF; DNA: TGTGCCAGTATCCGTGGGGGTTTCGACACTGAAGCTTTCTTT
V: TRBV7-2; J: TRBJ2-1; D: NA; size: many; CDR3: CASSLAQGGNEQFF; DNA: TGTGCCAGCAGCTTAGCGCAGGGCGGGAATGAGCAGTTCTTC